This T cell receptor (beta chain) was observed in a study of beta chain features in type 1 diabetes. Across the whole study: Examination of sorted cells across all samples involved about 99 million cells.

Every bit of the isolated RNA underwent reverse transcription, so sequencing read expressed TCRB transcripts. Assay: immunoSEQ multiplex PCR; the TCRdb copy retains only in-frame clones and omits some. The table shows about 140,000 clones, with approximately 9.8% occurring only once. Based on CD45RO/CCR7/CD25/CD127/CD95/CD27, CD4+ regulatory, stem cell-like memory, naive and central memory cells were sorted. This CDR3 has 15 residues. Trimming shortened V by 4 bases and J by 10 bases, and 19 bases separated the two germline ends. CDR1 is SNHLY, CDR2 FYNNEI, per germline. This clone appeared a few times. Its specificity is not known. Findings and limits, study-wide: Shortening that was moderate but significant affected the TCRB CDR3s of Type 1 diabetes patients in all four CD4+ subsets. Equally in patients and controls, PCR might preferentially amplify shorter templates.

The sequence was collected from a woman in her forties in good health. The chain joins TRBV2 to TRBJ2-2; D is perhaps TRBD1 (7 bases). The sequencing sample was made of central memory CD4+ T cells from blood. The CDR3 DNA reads TGTGCCAGCAGTGGAAGGCAGGGGGGTGTGTTGGAGCTGTTTTTT. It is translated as CASSGRQGGVLELFF. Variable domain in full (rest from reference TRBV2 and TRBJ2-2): EPEVTQTPSHQVTQMGQEVILRCVPISNHLYFYWYRQILGQKVEFLVSFYNNEISEKSEIFDDQFSVERPDGSNFTLKIRSTKLEDSAMYFCASSGRQGGVLELFFGEGSRLTVL.